One sample yielded the 10 T cell receptor beta chains listed below, sequenced in a study of T cells of healthy individuals. One entry per CDR3 protein, called by TCRdb with MiXCR from the 5' RACE reads. Of nearly 100,000 distinct CDR3 sequences listed, approximately 15% are singletons. These receptors originate from a human donor in good health.

The V gene is TRBV18, the J gene TRBJ1-4; no clear D gene. Trimming shortened V by 5 bases and J by 8 bases, and 21 bases separated the two germline ends. Germline CDR1 and CDR2: KGHSH and LQKENI. This CDR3 has 16 residues. Written as DNA, the CDR3 is TGTGCCAGCTCAAATTCGGGCCTCCAAATACTCGAAAAACTGTTTTTT. This codes for CASSNSGLQILEKLFF. Based on the CDR3 plus reference TRBV18 and TRBJ1-4, the full variable domain is NAGVMQNPRHLVRRRGQEARLRCSPMKGHSHVYWYRQLPEEGLKFMVYLQKENIIDESGMPKERFSAEFPKEGPSILRIQQVVRGDSAAYFCASSNSGLQILEKLFFGSGTQLSVL.

This clonotype turned up a few times. The V call is TRBV2, the J call TRBJ2-5; weak D call: TRBD2 (6 bases). Between the trimmed V and J ends, which lost 10 bases and 5 bases, there was a span of 17 bases. CDR1 and CDR2 from the germline V gene are SNHLY and FYNNEI. This CDR3 has 13 residues. CDR3 nucleotide sequence: TGTGCCACGGGGATAGCGGTATGGGAGACCCAGTACTTC. It translates to CATGIAVWETQYF.

The chain couples TRBV28 to TRBJ2-2; D gene uncertain. Trimming stripped 2 bases from V and 8 bases from J, with 9 bases between. Germline values: CDR1 MDHEN, CDR2 SYDVKM. This CDR3 is 13 amino acids long. The CDR3 is CASSLPGSGELFF. CDR3 nucleotides: TGTGCCAGCAGTTTACCTGGGTCAGGGGAGCTGTTTTTT.

This clonotype was recorded a few times. The J gene is TRBJ2-7, the V gene TRBV27; D possibly matches TRBD1 or TRBD2 (5 bases each). In germline, CDR1 is MNHEY, CDR2 SMNVEV (reference sequence). Trimming cost V 6 bases and J 2 bases, with 17 bases left between them. This CDR3 is built from 15 residues. The CDR3 region is CASSPSGGITYEQYF. The CDR3 DNA reads TGTGCCAGCAGCCCTTCTGGGGGAATAACCTACGAGCAGTACTTC.

This clonotype was detected only a few times. The V gene is TRBV6-6, the J gene TRBJ2-1; tentatively, D is TRBD2 (5 bases). CDR3 length: 15 residues. With 7 bases removed from V and 0 bases from J, the gap between germline ends came to 13 bases. Germline V lookup: CDR1 MNHNY, CDR2 SVGAGI (reference sequence). CDR3 coding DNA: TGTGCCAGCACTTTAACTCGGGGCTCCTACAATGAGCAGTTCTTC. Residues: CASTLTRGSYNEQFF.

This clonotype has ten or more counts. The chain is built from TRBV27 and TRBJ2-2; 7 bases line up with TRBD1. With 6 bases clipped from V and 1 base from J, the junction kept 5 bases outside the gene matches. The CDR3 is 15 residues long. Germline V gene lookup returns CDR1 MNHEY and CDR2 SMNVEV (reference sequence). This CDR3 reads CASRRRQGNTGELFF. The CDR3 coding sequence is TGTGCCAGCAGACGACGACAGGGGAACACCGGGGAGCTGTTTTTT.

This clonotype came up a few times. The chain links TRBV28 to TRBJ1-2; D gene unclear. The germline CDR1 and CDR2 sequences are MDHEN and SYDVKM. This CDR3 is 15 amino acids long. The V gene lost 4 bases and the J gene lost 5 bases, with 17 bases spanning the gap. CDR3 coding DNA: TGTGCCAGCAGTTCCCCCTCCCGGCTGGAGTATGGCTACACCTTC. Its protein is CASSSPSRLEYGYTF.

This chain links TRBV5-6 with TRBJ2-1, with TRBD2 identical over 12 bases. V was pared by 0 bases and J by 11 bases, with 6 bases of the junction left unmatched. The V gene's germline CDR1 is SGHDT and CDR2 YYEEEE. This CDR3 contains 15 residues. The CDR3 sequence is CASSLGATSGGKQFF. The DNA for the CDR3 is TGTGCCAGCAGCTTGGGGGCGACTAGCGGGGGTAAGCAGTTCTTC.

This clonotype appeared many times. The CDR3 sequence is CASSLGTSGSGANVLTF. The CDR3 DNA sequence: TGTGCCAGCAGCTTAGGGACTAGCGGCTCTGGGGCCAACGTCCTGACTTTC. The rearrangement links TRBV11-1 to TRBJ2-6; 10 bases map to TRBD2. V dropped 1 base and J dropped 0; count of bases not matched to a gene: 0. The CDR3 length is 17 residues. Germline values: CDR1 SGHAT, CDR2 FQDESV (reference sequence).

This chain joins TRBV7-9 and TRBJ1-2; 7 nucleotides line up with TRBD1. Trimming removed 5 bases from V and 2 bases from J; junction bases left unmatched: 11. This CDR3 comprises 16 residues. Germline V gene data show CDR1 as SEHNR and CDR2 as FQNEAQ (reference sequence). In DNA, the CDR3 is TGTGCCAGCAGCCAGTCGACGACAGGGCACAACTATGGCTACACCTTC. This encodes CASSQSTTGHNYGYTF. Full variable domain (outside the CDR3, taken from reference TRBV7-9 and TRBJ1-2): DTGVSQNPRHKITKRGQNVTFRCDPISEHNRLYWYRQTLGQGPEFLTYFQNEAQLEKSRLLSDRFSAERPKGSFSTLEIQRTEQGDSAMYLCASSQSTTGHNYGYTFGSGTRLTVV.